This T cell receptor (beta chain) was found in a study of cytomegalovirus exposure and HLA in healthy donors. The study ran its PCR with 60 Vbeta and 13 Jbeta primers. TCRdb's table, derived via immunoSEQ multiplex PCR, lists solely in-frame clones and lacks some. The top ten hold approximately 1.6% of the sample, which has around 180,000 clones, roughly 71% seen once. The CDR3 has 14 amino acids. The germline V gene has CDR1 MNHEY and CDR2 SMNVEV (reference sequence). V lost 6 bases, J lost 6 bases, and 17 bases lay in between. This rearrangement joins TRBV27 to TRBJ1-1; possibly TRBD1 for D (5 bases). Sample: PBMCs. The sequence was obtained from a girl aged 5 to 17 in good health and CMV-seronegative. The CDR3 sequence: CASSAAQEKAEAFF. The DNA for the CDR3 is TGTGCCAGCAGCGCCGCACAGGAAAAGGCTGAAGCTTTCTTT.